The TCR beta chain described here comes from a study of Ad26.COV2.S vaccination and SARS-CoV-2 variants. V lost 4 bases, J lost 0 bases, and 11 bases lay in between. Germline-derived CDR1 and CDR2 are SGHAT and FQNNGV. This CDR3 comprises 15 residues. Some clones are missing from TCRdb's copy, which holds only in-frame ones; the method was immunoSEQ multiplex PCR. The table records over 400,000 clones, approximately 92% of them present only once. Noted treatment: roughly 19 received Ad26.COV2.S at low or high dose, single or two shots; 5 received placebo; per-sample allocation not given. Samples came from day 63 after the first vaccine or placebo injection. Vaccine was an Ad26 vector expressing Wuhan-strain SARS-CoV-2 spike.

The V gene is TRBV11-2, the J gene TRBJ2-3; D unclear. Sequenced material: peripheral blood, taken in a trial of Ad26.COV2.S vaccine versus placebo. This clonotype was obtained from a person between 18 and 65 years old who received the Ad26.COV2.S COVID-19 vaccine or a placebo. CDR3 DNA sequence: TGTGCCAGCAGCTCTTACGGCCGTAGCACAGATACGCAGTATTTT. Its protein is CASSSYGRSTDTQYF.